This T cell receptor beta chain was identified in a study of T cell responses to AZD1222 COVID-19 vaccine. Produced via immunoSEQ multiplex PCR; TCRdb's table is partial and in-frame only. This repertoire shows about 140,000 clones, around 90% found once; its top ten account for 2.5% to 3.5%. V lost 6 bases, J lost 1 base, and 3 bases stayed unmatched. Germline values: CDR1 MDHEN, CDR2 SYDVKM. The CDR3 has 14 amino acids. This clone was seen only once. This sequence originates from an adult in good health. The chain links TRBV28 to TRBJ1-1, with 9 positions matching TRBD1. Sequenced material: peripheral blood, taken on day 0 of AZD1222 vaccination. DNA of the CDR3: TGTGCCAGCAGGCGGGACAGGGAGAACACTGAAGCTTTCTTT. Its protein is CASRRDRENTEAFF. The full variable domain, its missing parts supplied by reference TRBV28 and TRBJ1-1, is DVKVTQSSRYLVKRTGEKVFLECVQDMDHENMFWYRQDPGLGLRLIYFSYDVKMKEKGDIPEGYSVSREKKERFSLILESASTNQTSMYLCASRRDRENTEAFFGQGTRLTVV.